What follows are 30 T cell receptor beta chains derived from one specimen sequenced in a study of neurological immune-mediated disorders. TCRdb re-called the 5' RACE reads with MiXCR, one entry per CDR3 protein. The repertoire has 55,000 to 75,000 distinct CDR3 sequences, about 12% of them found once; the top ten carry 9.5% to 12%. The specimen was PBMCs. The origin of the receptors is a woman aged 55-69 years with HTLV-1-associated myelopathy (HAM/TSP).

This clonotype has ten or more counts. The chain has TRBV5-1 and TRBJ2-1, with D hard to call. Germline V gene data show CDR1 as SGHRS and CDR2 as YFSETQ. The CDR3 runs 14 residues. V was clipped by 4 bases and J by 5 bases, with 13 bases between them. In DNA form, the CDR3 reads TGCGCCAGCAGCCCGGCTGACTCAAACAATGAGCAGTTCTTC. Translation: CASSPADSNNEQFF.

This clonotype was seen ten or more times. The chain joins TRBV5-1 to TRBJ2-2; D is unresolved. CDR3 length: 15 residues. Germline V gene data show CDR1 as SGHRS and CDR2 as YFSETQ. Trimming removed 0 bases from V and 4 bases from J, with 10 bases in between. DNA for the CDR3: TGCGCCAGCAGCTTGGAGTACGGGTCCACCGGGGAGCTGTTTTTT. This codes for CASSLEYGSTGELFF.

This clonotype was seen only a few times. A clone one base away is much larger, so this may be a read error. This rearrangement joins TRBV7-6 to TRBJ2-5; 9 bases are shared with TRBD1. V gave up 5 bases and J gave up 5 bases; unmatched junction bases: 9. CDR1 and CDR2 from the germline V gene are SGHVS and FNYEAQ. This CDR3 spans 15 amino acids. The CDR3 loop is CASSRKNRGPETQYF. As DNA, the CDR3 is TGTGCCAGCAGCCGGAAGAACAGGGGGCCGGAGACCCAGTACTTC. The full variable domain, its missing parts supplied by reference TRBV7-6 and TRBJ2-5, is GAGVSQSPRYKVTKRGQDVALRCDPISGHVSLYWYRQALGQGPEFLTYFNYEAQQDKSGLPNDRFSAERPEGSISTLTIQRTEQRDSAMYRCASSRKNRGPETQYFGPGTRLLVL.

This clonotype appeared many times. The rearrangement uses TRBV12-3 or TRBV12-4 and TRBJ2-2; TRBD1 aligns across 10 bases. V gave up 5 bases and J gave up 4 bases; unmatched junction bases: 4. This CDR3 spans 15 amino acids. The CDR3 loop is CASSPRDRGTGELFF. CDR3 coding DNA: TGTGCCAGCAGTCCCCGGGACAGGGGCACCGGGGAGCTGTTTTTT.

This clonotype was counted many times. The chain is built from TRBV5-1 and TRBJ2-1, with 9 bases identical to TRBD2. CDR3 length: 13 residues. The germline V gene has CDR1 SGHRS and CDR2 YFSETQ. V shed 1 base and J 10 bases; nucleotides not matched to a gene: 3. CDR3 DNA sequence: TGCGCCAGCAGCTTGTGGACTAGCGTCGAGCAGTTCTTC. Translating it yields CASSLWTSVEQFF.

This clonotype was observed many times. This chain uses TRBV18 with TRBJ1-1; no clear D gene. Trimming stripped 1 base from V and 4 bases from J, with 10 bases between. The CDR3 runs 14 residues. CDR1 and CDR2 (germline): KGHSH, LQKENI. The DNA of the CDR3 is TGTGCCAGCTCACCACTAGAGGTGGGCACTGAAGCTTTCTTT. This gives the protein CASSPLEVGTEAFF. The complete variable domain, with remaining parts taken from reference TRBV18 and TRBJ1-1, reads NAGVMQNPRHLVRRRGQEARLRCSPMKGHSHVYWYRQLPEEGLKFMVYLQKENIIDESGMPKERFSAEFPKEGPSILRIQQVVRGDSAAYFCASSPLEVGTEAFFGQGTRLTVV.

This clonotype was seen ten or more times. The V gene is TRBV5-1, the J gene TRBJ1-4; a possible D gene is TRBD1 (5 bases). CDR3 length equals 15 residues. Germline loops: CDR1 SGHRS, CDR2 YFSETQ. Trimming removed 0 bases at V and 7 bases at J, with 13 bases between. The DNA for the CDR3 is TGCGCCAGCAGCTTGGGGGCAGGGCTTCCTGAAAAACTGTTTTTT. It translates to CASSLGAGLPEKLFF.

V usage is TRBV12-5 and J usage is TRBJ2-3; 8 bases agree with TRBD2. Germline V gene sequence: CDR1 LGHNT, CDR2 FRNRAP. With 0 bases clipped from V and 3 bases from J, the junction kept 8 bases outside the gene matches. This CDR3 comprises 17 residues. The CDR3 region is CASGLVIQREFTDTQYF. The CDR3 DNA sequence: TGTGCTAGTGGTTTGGTAATCCAGCGGGAGTTTACAGATACGCAGTATTTT.

This clonotype was seen ten or more times. The rearrangement uses TRBV9 and TRBJ2-7; 14 bases map to TRBD2. Germline CDR1 is SGDLS and CDR2 is YYNGEE. The CDR3 consists of 21 residues. V lost 0 bases to trimming and J lost 5 bases; unmatched junction nucleotides: 19. The CDR3 reads CASSVATLVGTSGSGMNEQYF. The CDR3 DNA is TGTGCCAGCAGCGTAGCTACGTTAGTCGGGACTAGCGGGAGCGGAATGAACGAGCAGTACTTC. Full variable domain (remainder filled in from reference TRBV9 and TRBJ2-7): DSGVTQTPKHLITATGQRVTLRCSPRSGDLSVYWYQQSLDQGLQFLIQYYNGEERAKGNILERFSAQQFPDLHSELNLSSLELGDSALYFCASSVATLVGTSGSGMNEQYFGPGTRLTVT.

For this clonotype: This could be a read error, since a much larger clone is one nucleotide away. The J gene is TRBJ1-6, the V gene TRBV20-1, with D possibly being TRBD1 (5 bases). This CDR3 is built from 15 residues. CDR1 and CDR2 from the germline V gene are DFQATT and SNEGSKA (reference sequence). CDR3: CSAQEGAGYNSPLQF. CDR3 DNA sequence: TGCAGTGCTCAAGAAGGGGCAGGCTATAATTCACCCCTCCAATTT.

This clonotype was counted many times. The chain has TRBV5-1 and TRBJ2-5; 10 bases are a match to TRBD2. Germline lookup yields CDR1 SGHRS and CDR2 YFSETQ. V shed 0 bases, J shed 3 bases, and the junction held 8 bases outside the gene matches. The CDR3 has 17 amino acids. CDR3 sequence (DNA): TGCGCCAGCAGCTTGGGCCTACTAGCGGGAAACGAAGAGACCCAGTACTTC. As protein: CASSLGLLAGNEETQYF.

This clonotype has a count of ten or more. The chain combines TRBV27 with TRBJ2-2; no clear D gene. The V end lost 4 bases, the J end lost 6 bases, and 3 bases lay between the germline ends. Germline values: CDR1 MNHEY, CDR2 SMNVEV (reference sequence). The CDR3 consists of 11 residues. The CDR3 bases are TGTGCCAGCAGTTCCGCCGGGGAGCTGTTTTTT. Translating it yields CASSSAGELFF.

At least ten counts were recorded for this clonotype. This chain uses TRBV28 with TRBJ2-3, with TRBD1 matching 8 bases. CDR1 MDHEN and CDR2 SYDVKM come from the germline V gene. The CDR3 is 15 amino acids. V gave up 6 bases and J gave up 1 base; unmatched junction bases: 6. The CDR3 sequence is CASRRQGTRTDTQYF. In nucleotides, the CDR3 is TGTGCCAGCAGACGACAGGGGACCCGCACAGATACGCAGTATTTT.

This clonotype was counted a few times. J is TRBJ2-7 and V is TRBV5-1; D is undetermined. Trimming took off 0 bases at V and 2 bases at J, with 6 bases between the two ends. The CDR3 covers 13 residues. CDR1 and CDR2 (germline): SGHRS, YFSETQ. CDR3 residues: CASSLEPPYEQYF. CDR3 DNA: TGCGCCAGCAGCTTGGAACCTCCCTACGAGCAGTACTTC.

This clonotype was picked up many times. V gene TRBV7-2 combines with J gene TRBJ2-1; D not resolved. Trimming shortened V by 3 bases and J by 0 bases, and 3 bases separated the two germline ends. The germline V gene encodes CDR1 SGHTA and CDR2 FQGNSA. CDR3 length: 13 amino acids. The CDR3 region is CASSFSSYNEQFF. The CDR3 region has the DNA TGTGCCAGCAGCTTTAGCTCCTACAATGAGCAGTTCTTC.

This clonotype appeared many times. This chain joins TRBV20-1 and TRBJ1-5; possibly TRBD1 for D (5 bases). Germline assignment: CDR1 DFQATT and CDR2 SNEGSKA (reference sequence). This CDR3 comprises 18 residues. With 0 bases removed from V and 0 bases from J, the gap between germline ends came to 18 bases. Here the CDR3 reads CSARDYGRDLYSNQPQHF. As DNA, the CDR3 is TGCAGTGCTAGAGATTACGGCAGGGACCTATATAGCAATCAGCCCCAGCATTTT.

This clonotype was recorded at least ten times. The chain combines TRBV6-5 with TRBJ1-4; TRBD1 might be the D (5 bases). Germline V gene sequence: CDR1 MNHEY, CDR2 SVGAGI. Trimming shortened V by 6 bases and J by 8 bases, and 19 bases separated the two germline ends. The CDR3 has 15 residues. This CDR3 is CASRSGGGVGEKLFF. Written as DNA, the CDR3 is TGTGCCAGCAGATCTGGGGGGGGGGTGGGCGAAAAACTGTTTTTT.

This clonotype was found many times. This chain connects TRBV6-1 to TRBJ1-2; D is possibly TRBD1 (5 bases). V dropped 4 bases and J dropped 2 bases, with 11 bases sitting between them. The CDR3 loop spans 14 amino acids. The germline V gene encodes CDR1 MNHNS and CDR2 SASEGT. Here the CDR3 reads CASSGGRTNYGYTF. The CDR3 DNA sequence: TGTGCCAGCAGTGGGGGACGCACGAACTATGGCTACACCTTC.

As for this clonotype: This could be a read error, since a much larger clone is one nucleotide away. The chain's CDR3 is CVSSPQGAGEQYF. The CDR3 DNA sequence: TGCGTCAGCAGCCCACAGGGGGCTGGCGAGCAGTACTTC. The V gene is TRBV5-1, the J gene TRBJ2-7; TRBD1 matches at 9 bases. Germline CDR1 is SGHRS and CDR2 is YFSETQ. This CDR3 comprises 13 residues.

Many counts were recorded for this clonotype. The chain couples TRBV28 to TRBJ1-2; 7 nucleotides align to TRBD1. This CDR3 spans 19 amino acids. Germline V gene lookup returns CDR1 MDHEN and CDR2 SYDVKM. Trimming removed 6 bases from V and 0 bases from J; junction bases left unmatched: 19. CDR3 DNA: TGTGCCAGCAGCTTTCGTTCGCTCAGGGGGTCGACGGCTAACTATGGCTACACCTTC. This codes for CASSFRSLRGSTANYGYTF.

This clonotype was observed many times. The V call is TRBV2, the J call TRBJ2-3; the match to TRBD2 covers 13 bases. The CDR3 is made up of 16 amino acids. V was clipped by 4 bases and J by 5 bases; unmatched bases: 6. CDR1 and CDR2 from the germline V gene are SNHLY and FYNNEI. CDR3 sequence reads: CASSGWTSGSLDTQYF. For the CDR3, the DNA is TGTGCCAGCAGTGGATGGACTAGCGGGAGTTTAGATACGCAGTATTTT.

Ten or more counts support this clonotype. The chain links TRBV5-1 to TRBJ1-1; perhaps TRBD1 as D (6 bases). The CDR3 consists of 12 residues. In germline, CDR1 is SGHRS, CDR2 YFSETQ. V lost 5 bases to trimming and J lost 3 bases, with 8 bases between them. CDR3 nucleotide sequence: TGCGCCAGCAGTCCAGGGGACACTGAAGCTTTCTTT. This encodes CASSPGDTEAFF.

The CDR3 DNA reads as TGTGCCAGAAGTGGGAAAGGGGTTCTTCGGGATACGCAGTATTTT. Protein: CARSGKGVLRDTQYF. The chain combines TRBV28 with TRBJ2-3, with D tentatively TRBD1 (5 bases). V was cut by 9 bases and J by 6 bases, with 22 bases left in between. CDR1 is MDHEN and CDR2 is SYDVKM in the germline V gene. The CDR3 is made up of 15 amino acids.

This clonotype was detected ten times or more. The chain recombines TRBV6-6 with TRBJ2-3; tentatively, D is TRBD2 (5 bases). The CDR3 is 13 residues long. Looked up from germline, CDR1 is MNHNY and CDR2 is SVGAGI (reference sequence). The V end was cut by 0 bases, the J end by 11 bases, with 12 bases between. The CDR3 DNA sequence: TGTGCCAGCAGTTACTCCACGCCCGAGGGGCAGTATTTT. This encodes CASSYSTPEGQYF.

Ten or more counts support this clonotype. The chain is built from TRBV5-1 and TRBJ2-2, with D tentatively TRBD1 or TRBD2 (5 bases each). Trimming removed 4 bases from V and 5 bases from J, with 18 bases in between. The CDR3 extends over 16 amino acids. Per germline, CDR1 SGHRS and CDR2 YFSETQ. The CDR3 nucleotides are TGCGCCAGCAGCGCTCCGGGACCGGGTTTGACCGGGGAGCTGTTTTTT. It yields the protein CASSAPGPGLTGELFF. The variable domain in full, with the rest retrieved from reference TRBV5-1 and TRBJ2-2, is KAGVTQTPRYLIKTRGQQVTLSCSPISGHRSVSWYQQTPGQGLQFLFEYFSETQRNKGNFPGRFSGRQFSNSRSEMNVSTLELGDSALYLCASSAPGPGLTGELFFGEGSRLTVL.

This clonotype was counted ten times or more. The CDR3 sequence is CASSLTSGANTGELFF. CDR3 DNA sequence: TGTGCCAGCAGCCTGACTAGCGGGGCGAACACCGGGGAGCTGTTTTTT. The chain recombines TRBV7-2 with TRBJ2-2; 11 nucleotides line up with TRBD2. Germline V gene data show CDR1 as SGHTA and CDR2 as FQGNSA. This CDR3 comprises 16 residues. V was clipped by 5 bases and J by 0 bases; unmatched bases: 2.

This clonotype was observed at least ten times. The chain employs TRBV20-1 and TRBJ2-7; maybe TRBD1 (5 bases). V lost 1 base and J lost 1, with 11 bases in between. Germline CDR1 reads DFQATT; CDR2 reads SNEGSKA (reference sequence). The CDR3 loop spans 14 amino acids. Here the CDR3 DNA reads TGCAGTGCTAGAGGCCAAGGGGTTTCCTACGAGCAGTACTTC. This translates into CSARGQGVSYEQYF.

This clonotype was picked up many times. The chain has TRBV2 and TRBJ2-3, with TRBD1 matching over 10 bases. Germline V gene data show CDR1 as SNHLY and CDR2 as FYNNEI. This CDR3 has 14 residues. J gave up 6 bases and V 7 bases, and 7 bases lay outside the gene matches. CDR3 sequence reads: CASKWTGGTDTQYF. The CDR3 coding sequence is TGTGCCAGCAAATGGACAGGGGGTACGGATACGCAGTATTTT.

This clonotype came up many times. The chain employs TRBV27 and TRBJ2-7, with 7 bases that match TRBD2. With 6 bases clipped from V and 4 bases from J, the junction kept 6 bases outside the gene matches. Germline V CDR1 and CDR2: MNHEY, SMNVEV (reference sequence). The CDR3 extends over 13 amino acids. The CDR3 region is CASSPGLTYEQYF. The CDR3 DNA reads as TGTGCCAGCAGCCCGGGACTAACATACGAGCAGTACTTC.

The chain recombines TRBV19 with TRBJ2-2; a weak D match, TRBD1 (5 bases). The V gene's germline CDR1 is LNHDA and CDR2 SQIVND (reference sequence). The germline V and J ends were trimmed by 5 bases and 2 bases, with 9 bases remaining between them. This CDR3 spans 14 amino acids. CDR3: CASSGRGNTGELFF. The CDR3 bases are TGTGCCAGTAGTGGAAGGGGAAACACCGGGGAGCTGTTTTTT.